Below are 4 T cell receptor beta chains sequenced from a single sample in a study of T cell responses to AZD1222 COVID-19 vaccine. TCRdb keeps only in-frame clones here, not all; method: immunoSEQ multiplex PCR. The table lists about 130,000 clones, approximately 91% of them singletons. The sample was peripheral blood, taken 28 days after the second AZD1222 dose. The source is an adult who received the AZD1222 COVID-19 vaccine.

The chain couples TRBV3-1 (or the pseudogene TRBV3-2) to TRBJ2-3; D not resolved. The germline V and J ends were trimmed by 4 bases and 2 bases, with 10 bases remaining between them. The CDR3 is made up of 14 amino acids. In germline, CDR1 is LGHDT, CDR2 YNNKEL (reference sequence). CDR3 bases: TGTGCCAGCAGCCGGCGGCAGCCCACAGATACGCAGTATTTT. Translating gives CASSRRQPTDTQYF.

This chain joins TRBV11-2 and TRBJ1-2; possible D gene TRBD1, 5 bases. V lost 0 bases, J lost 8 bases, and 13 bases lay in between. CDR1 and CDR2 (germline): SGHAT, FQNNGV. This CDR3 has 14 amino acids. The CDR3 region is CASSLDGVGVGYTF. DNA for the CDR3: TGTGCCAGCAGCTTAGATGGGGTGGGGGTCGGCTACACCTTC.

This sequence joins TRBV2 and TRBJ2-1; TRBD1 aligns across 11 bases. With V trimmed by 6 bases and J by 6 bases, 4 bases remained unmatched. The V gene's germline CDR1 is SNHLY and CDR2 FYNNEI. The CDR3 contains 14 residues. The CDR3 nucleotides are TGTGCCAGCAGCAAGGGACAGGGGGGCAATGAGCAGTTCTTC. Translation: CASSKGQGGNEQFF.

This clone was counted a single time. The chain combines TRBV7-9 with TRBJ2-7; 11 bases are a match to TRBD2. Per the germline V gene, CDR1 is SEHNR and CDR2 is FQNEAQ (reference sequence). With V trimmed by 1 base and J by 6 bases, 5 bases remained unmatched. The CDR3 is 15 amino acids. The CDR3 here is CASSLGGLAGGEQYF. CDR3 DNA: TGTGCCAGCAGCTTAGGGGGGCTAGCGGGAGGCGAGCAGTACTTC. The entire variable domain, with the rest obtained from reference TRBV7-9 and TRBJ2-7, is as follows: DTGVSQNPRHKITKRGQNVTFRCDPISEHNRLYWYRQTLGQGPEFLTYFQNEAQLEKSRLLSDRFSAERPKGSFSTLEIQRTEQGDSAMYLCASSLGGLAGGEQYFGPGTRLTVT.